This T cell receptor beta chain was observed in a study of blood T cells in healthy people across ages. Study-wide results and limits: Diversity was higher, and naive CD4+ cells more numerous, in long-lived donors than in aged donors. Any changes in expanded clonotypes were possibly confounded, as donor CMV status remained unknown.

Notes on this clonotype: Its antigen is not identified. Relative to the germline gene, one junction end is altered; a read error may explain this.

Germline V gene sequence: CDR1 LGHDT, CDR2 YNNKEL (reference sequence). The CDR3 extends over 14 amino acids. Extractions gave at least 5.5 micrograms of total RNA per sample. The use of a sample-barcoded 5' primer and a J-beta primer mix characterized a second PCR of roughly 7 to 11 cycles. MiXCR, run by TCRdb on the 5' RACE reads, gives a single entry per CDR3 protein. This sample has 1.5 million to 2 million distinct CDR3 sequences; 28% occur once, and the top ten carry 6.5% to 8.5%. The source of this sequence is a woman aged 25 to 39 in good health. The chain combines TRBV3-1 with TRBJ2-5; unclear D gene. Sample: blood. CDR3: CARSLSLLRETQYF. The DNA for the CDR3 is TGTGCCCGCAGCCTCTCACTCCTTCGGGAGACCCAGTACTTC.